This T cell receptor beta chain was sequenced during a study of cytomegalovirus exposure and HLA in healthy donors. Study conclusions and caveats: Most sequenced TCRs were rare (though some public TCRs occurred in many donors).

The protocol was immunoSEQ multiplex PCR, while the TCRdb copy is restricted to in-frame clones and leaves out a portion. Of around 94,000 clones detected, 85% to 95% appear once; the ten largest clones hold 0.89%. The germline V gene has CDR1 SGHKS and CDR2 YYEKEE (reference sequence). The CDR3 loop spans 14 amino acids. The junction had 1 base not matched to a gene; V was cut back by 1 base and J by 2 bases. Comment on this clone: Its antigen is unknown.

The sequence was obtained from a woman in her late teens or twenties in good health and CMV-seronegative. The chain couples TRBV5-5 to TRBJ1-2, with 8 bases identical to TRBD1. Sequenced: PBMCs. CDR3 region: CASSLRTGNYGYTF. CDR3 nucleotide sequence: TGTGCCAGCAGCTTGAGGACAGGGAACTATGGCTACACCTTC.